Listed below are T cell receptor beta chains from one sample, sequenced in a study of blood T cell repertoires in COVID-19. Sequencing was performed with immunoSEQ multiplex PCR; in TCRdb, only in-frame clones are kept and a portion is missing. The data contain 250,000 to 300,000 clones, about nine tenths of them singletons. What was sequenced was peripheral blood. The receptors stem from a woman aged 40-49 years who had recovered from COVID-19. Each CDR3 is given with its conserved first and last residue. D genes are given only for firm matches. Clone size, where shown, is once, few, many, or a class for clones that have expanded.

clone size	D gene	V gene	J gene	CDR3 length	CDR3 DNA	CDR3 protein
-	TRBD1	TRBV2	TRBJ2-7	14	TGTGCCAGCAGAGAGACAGGGGGGAGGAACGAGCAGTACTTC	CASRETGGRNEQYF
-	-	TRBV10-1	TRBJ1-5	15	TGCGCCAGCCCTGAGCTAGACTGCGACGGACAGCCCCAGCATTTT	CASPELDCDGQPQHF
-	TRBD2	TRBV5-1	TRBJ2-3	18	TGCGCCAGCAGCTCCCGATACCCATTAGCGGGGGGGCAAGATACGCAGTATTTT	CASSSRYPLAGGQDTQYF
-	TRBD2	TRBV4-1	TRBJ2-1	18	TGCGCCAGCAGCCAACTCCCCCCAAAGCGGGGGCCCTACAATGAGCAGTTCTTC	CASSQLPPKRGPYNEQFF
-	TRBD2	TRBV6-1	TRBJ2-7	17	TGTGCCAGCAGTGAATGGGGACTAGTCACGATCCTTTACGAGCAGTACTTC	CASSEWGLVTILYEQYF
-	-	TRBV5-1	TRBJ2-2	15	TGCGCCAGCAGTACCGGGACAAGCAACACCGGGGAGCTGTTTTTT	CASSTGTSNTGELFF
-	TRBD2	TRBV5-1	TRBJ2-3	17	TGCGCCAGCAGCTTGGGACTAGCGGGGGGAAGCACAGATACGCAGTATTTT	CASSLGLAGGSTDTQYF
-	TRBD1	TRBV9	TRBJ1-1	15	TGTGCCAGCAGCGCGTCCGGGACAGGGGTCACTGAAGCTTTCTTT	CASSASGTGVTEAFF
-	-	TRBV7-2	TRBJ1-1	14	TGTGCCAGCAGCTTTACAGGGATGAACACTGAAGCTTTCTTT	CASSFTGMNTEAFF
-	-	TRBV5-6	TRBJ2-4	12	TGTGCCAGCAGCCGCGGGACAAACATTCAGTACTTC	CASSRGTNIQYF
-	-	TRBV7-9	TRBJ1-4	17	TGTGCCAGCAGCTTAGCGGCGGGTTTAACGGCGGAAGAAAAACTGTTTTTT	CASSLAAGLTAEEKLFF
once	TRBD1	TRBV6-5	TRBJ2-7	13	TGTGCCAGCGGGGGACAGGGGGACTACGAGCAGTACTTC	CASGGQGDYEQYF
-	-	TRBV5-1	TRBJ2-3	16	TGCGCCAGCAGCTTGCCTAGTTCCCCTAGCACAGATACGCAGTATTTT	CASSLPSSPSTDTQYF
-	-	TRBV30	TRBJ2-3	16	TGTGCCTGGAGTGTGGTGGCGCTCGAACGGGGGGATACGCAGTATTTT	CAWSVVALERGDTQYF
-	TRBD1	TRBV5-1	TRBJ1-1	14	TGCGCCAGCAGCGCTTCAGGGGGAGTCACTGAAGCTTTCTTT	CASSASGGVTEAFF
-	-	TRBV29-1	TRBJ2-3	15	TGCAGCGTTGAAGGAATGCGGGGGCCCACAGATACGCAGTATTTT	CSVEGMRGPTDTQYF
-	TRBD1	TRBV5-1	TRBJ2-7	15	TGCGCCAGCTGCACAGGGAGGGACAGGGTCCACGAGCAGTACTTC	CASCTGRDRVHEQYF
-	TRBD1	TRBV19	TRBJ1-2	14	TGTGCCAGTAGTGTCCCCGGACAGGACTATGGCTACACCTTC	CASSVPGQDYGYTF
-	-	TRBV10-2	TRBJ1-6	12	TGCGCCAGCACCAGGGGTAATTCACCCCTCCACTTT	CASTRGNSPLHF
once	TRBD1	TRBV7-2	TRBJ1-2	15	TGTGCCAGCAGCTCCCACAGGGGGGCCAACTATGGCTACACCTTC	CASSSHRGANYGYTF
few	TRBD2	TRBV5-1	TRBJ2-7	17	TGCGCCAGCAGCTTGAAACCGGGACTAGCGGGGGTAGAAAAGCAGTACTTC	CASSLKPGLAGVEKQYF
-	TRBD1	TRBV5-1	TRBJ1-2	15	TGCGCCAGCAGCTCCAGGGACAGGGGGGACTATGGCTACACCTTC	CASSSRDRGDYGYTF
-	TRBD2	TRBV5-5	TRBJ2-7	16	TGTGCCAGCAGCTCCGGACTAGCGGGGGCCTTCTACGAGCAGTACTTC	CASSSGLAGAFYEQYF
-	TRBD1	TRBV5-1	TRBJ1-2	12	TGCGCCAGCAGCTTGGACAGGGGGGGCTACACCTTC	CASSLDRGGYTF
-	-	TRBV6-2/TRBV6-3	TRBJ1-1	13	TGTGCCAGCAGTTACTCGGGCAGGGTGGAAGCTTTCTTT	CASSYSGRVEAFF
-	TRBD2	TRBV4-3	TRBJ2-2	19	TGCGCCACCAGCCAAGATTTCGGCCTAGCGGGGGGGTGGACCGGGGAGCTGTTTTTT	CATSQDFGLAGGWTGELFF
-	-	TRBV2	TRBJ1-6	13	TGTGCCAGCAGTGATGAGGTTAATTCACCCCTCCACTTT	CASSDEVNSPLHF
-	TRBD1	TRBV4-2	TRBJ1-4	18	TGTGCCAGCAGCCGCCGGGACAGGATGGGATTTACTAATGAAAAACTGTTTTTT	CASSRRDRMGFTNEKLFF
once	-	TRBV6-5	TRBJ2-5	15	TGTGCCAGCAGTTCTCCTCAAGATACTCAAGAGACCCAGTACTTC	CASSSPQDTQETQYF